The T cell receptor beta chain under discussion was sequenced for a study of blood T cell repertoires in COVID-19. Study at large: Donors in the United States, Italy and Spain gave samples during acute or convalescent COVID-19. T cells, B-cell-depleted T cells, or PBMCs provided the cDNA or gDNA that served as material.

As handled by the study authors: Estimation of nucleated cell counts was performed using reference gene primer amplification. Profiled with immunoSEQ multiplex PCR; TCRdb holds only in-frame clones, not every one. V and J calls and clone size follow that table, whereas D and trimming were derived from the DNA. The data hold about 39,000 clones, with approximately 80% observed a single time. The CDR3 has 16 residues. V shed 4 bases, J shed 3 bases, and the junction held 7 bases outside the gene matches. The germline V gene encodes CDR1 SGHTA and CDR2 FQGNSA. The sequence came from a man aged 50 to 59 with active or convalescent COVID-19. The V call is TRBV7-2, the J call TRBJ2-7; 12 bases are shared with TRBD2. The sample taken for sequencing was peripheral blood. As DNA, the CDR3 is TGTGCCAGCAGCTCGTCACTAGCGGGGGGAGTCTACGAGCAGTACTTC. This codes for CASSSSLAGGVYEQYF. Combining the CDR3 with reference TRBV7-2 and TRBJ2-7 gives the whole variable domain GAGVSQSPSNKVTEKGKDVELRCDPISGHTALYWYRQSLGQGLEFLIYFQGNSAPDKSGLPSDRFSAERTGGSVSTLTIQRTQQEDSAVYLCASSSSLAGGVYEQYFGPGTRLTVT.